These 17 T cell receptor beta chains share one sample of origin, sequenced in a study of cytomegalovirus exposure and HLA in healthy donors. The primer mix had 60 Vbeta and 13 Jbeta primers. Sequencing used immunoSEQ multiplex PCR; TCRdb keeps in-frame clones, though not all of them. This table holds tens of thousands of clones. Sequencing was carried out using PBMCs. The receptors derive from a woman younger than 35 in good health and CMV-seronegative.

V gene TRBV4-1 combines with J gene TRBJ1-2, with D maybe TRBD1 (6 bases). V was pared by 7 bases and J by 0 bases, with 24 bases between. The CDR3 has 18 amino acids. Germline values: CDR1 MGHRA, CDR2 YSYEKL. The CDR3 spells CASTTFRDKELANYGYTF. The CDR3 region has the DNA TGCGCCAGCACGACATTCCGGGACAAAGAGCTAGCTAACTATGGCTACACCTTC.

V and J are TRBV18 and TRBJ1-1; D ambiguous. CDR3 length equals 13 residues. V was trimmed by 3 bases and J by 13 bases, leaving 18 bases between them. CDR1 and CDR2 from the germline V gene are KGHSH and LQKENI. CDR3 protein: CASSPSDTRADFF. Written as DNA, the CDR3 is TGTGCCAGCTCACCCTCCGATACCCGCGCTGATTTCTTT.

The genes are TRBV10-3 and TRBJ1-1, with 8 bases lining up with TRBD1. The V gene's germline CDR1 is ENHRY and CDR2 SYGVKD. With 6 bases clipped from V and 0 bases from J, the junction kept 6 bases outside the gene matches. The CDR3 runs 15 residues. CDR3 coding DNA: TGTGCCATCAGCCCGGGACAGGCCTTGAACACTGAAGCTTTCTTT. This codes for CAISPGQALNTEAFF.

The chain joins TRBV5-1 to TRBJ2-3; 10 nucleotides align to TRBD1. V lost 4 bases and J lost 4; bases outside the gene matches: 3. This CDR3 has 14 residues. CDR1 is SGHRS and CDR2 is YFSETQ in the germline V gene. The CDR3 reads CASSETGGADTQYF. CDR3 nucleotide sequence: TGCGCCAGCAGCGAGACAGGGGGCGCAGATACGCAGTATTTT.

CDR3: CASSLWDSSNQPQHF. The CDR3 DNA sequence: TGCGCCAGCAGCCTATGGGACTCTAGCAATCAGCCCCAGCATTTT. The chain has TRBV4-1 and TRBJ1-5, with a possible D match to TRBD1 (5 bases). Trimming took 4 bases from V and 0 from J, leaving 10 bases between them. The CDR3 is made up of 15 amino acids. In germline, CDR1 is MGHRA, CDR2 YSYEKL.

The V gene is TRBV25-1, the J gene TRBJ1-2; TRBD1 is a possible D gene (5 bases). Trimming pared 2 bases from V and 0 bases from J, leaving 13 bases between. The CDR3 contains 16 residues. Germline CDR1 MGHDK, CDR2 SYGVNS. In DNA, the CDR3 is TGTGCCAGCAGTGAAGGAACGGGGGATACTAACTATGGCTACACCTTC. It specifies CASSEGTGDTNYGYTF.

The CDR3 DNA is TGTGCCAGCAGCCCAGGGACAGGGTCCCATGAGCAGTTCTTC. Translation gives CASSPGTGSHEQFF. J is TRBJ2-1 and V is TRBV7-3; TRBD1 aligns across 9 bases. J gave up 8 bases and V 5 bases, and 7 bases lay outside the gene matches. This CDR3 has 14 residues. Germline loops: CDR1 SGHTA, CDR2 FQGTGA.

The J gene is TRBJ2-7, the V gene TRBV27; 12 bases fit TRBD1. V was clipped by 4 bases and J by 1 base; unmatched bases: 5. There are 16 residues in the CDR3. CDR1 and CDR2 (germline): MNHEY, SMNVEV (reference sequence). The CDR3 DNA is TGTGCCAGCAGTTCGGGGACAGGGGGCGCTTCCTACGAGCAGTACTTC. Amino acid sequence: CASSSGTGGASYEQYF.

The gene calls are TRBV7-9 and TRBJ2-1; a possible D gene is TRBD2 (6 bases). Trimming pared 5 bases from V and 6 bases from J, leaving 20 bases between. Germline V CDR1 and CDR2: SEHNR, FQNEAQ (reference sequence). This CDR3 comprises 16 residues. The CDR3 DNA follows: TGTGCCAGCAGCGTCCTTTCGGGACTCCCAACCAATGAGCAGTTCTTC. Its protein product is CASSVLSGLPTNEQFF.

On this clone: This specimen includes other DNA sequences encoding the same CDR3. This chain uses TRBV4-1 with TRBJ1-2; D remains unclear. The CDR3 totals 12 residues. V shed 4 bases and J shed 3 bases, with 6 bases lying between them. The germline V gene encodes CDR1 MGHRA and CDR2 YSYEKL. This chain's CDR3 is CASSPGDYGYTF. CDR3 DNA: TGCGCCAGCAGCCCCGGAGACTATGGCTACACCTTC.

The rearrangement uses TRBV6-5 and TRBJ2-7; 11 nucleotides agree with TRBD2. Per germline, CDR1 MNHEY and CDR2 SVGAGI. V was clipped by 4 bases and J by 3 bases; unmatched bases: 5. CDR3 length: 15 amino acids. CDR3 protein: CASSFRTSGFYEQYF. The CDR3 region has the DNA TGTGCCAGCAGTTTCAGGACTAGCGGGTTCTACGAGCAGTACTTC.

The rearrangement joins TRBV5-1 to TRBJ2-3; no firm D call. Trimming cost V 2 bases and J 3 bases, with 16 bases left between them. This CDR3 has 16 residues. CDR1 SGHRS and CDR2 YFSETQ come from the germline V gene. CDR3 amino acids: CASSLTGSLTTDTQYF. CDR3 DNA sequence: TGCGCCAGCAGCTTAACCGGGTCCCTAACGACAGATACGCAGTATTTT.

The rearrangement joins TRBV10-3 to TRBJ2-7; the D gene is possibly TRBD2 (5 bases). This CDR3 comprises 13 residues. CDR1 ENHRY and CDR2 SYGVKD come from the germline V gene. Deletions cut 8 bases from V and 3 bases from J, with 14 bases between. As DNA, the CDR3 is TGTGCCATCGGGTCTAGCCAAGACTACGAGCAGTACTTC. It codes for CAIGSSQDYEQYF.

This chain links TRBV6-6 with TRBJ2-1, with TRBD2 identical over 7 bases. Germline V CDR1 and CDR2: MNHNY, SVGAGI (reference sequence). The CDR3 runs 14 residues. V dropped 6 bases and J dropped 0; count of bases not matched to a gene: 2. The CDR3 reads CASRGGSSYNEQFF. The CDR3 region has the DNA TGTGCCAGCAGGGGGGGGAGCTCCTACAATGAGCAGTTCTTC.

The rearrangement uses TRBV6-1 and TRBJ2-7, with TRBD2 as a possible D gene (5 bases). V lost 4 bases, J lost 0 bases, and 10 bases lay in between. The germline CDR1 and CDR2 sequences are MNHNS and SASEGT. The CDR3 is 14 amino acids. The CDR3 sequence: CASSVTGSSYEQYF. The DNA of the CDR3 is TGTGCCAGCAGTGTAACGGGGAGCTCCTACGAGCAGTACTTC.

The chain combines TRBV19 with TRBJ2-5; maybe TRBD2 (5 bases). The V end was cut by 7 bases, the J end by 4 bases, with 10 bases between. Germline CDR1 and CDR2: LNHDA and SQIVND (reference sequence). The CDR3 spans 12 residues. This CDR3 reads CASTASGETQYF. CDR3 nucleotide sequence: TGTGCCAGTACAGCCAGCGGAGAGACCCAGTACTTC. Full variable domain (remainder filled in from reference TRBV19 and TRBJ2-5): DGGITQSPKYLFRKEGQNVTLSCEQNLNHDAMYWYRQDPGQGLRLIYYSQIVNDFQKGDIAEGYSVSREKKESFPLTVTSAQKNPTAFYLCASTASGETQYFGPGTRLLVL.

The genes are TRBV7-9 and TRBJ1-2; possible D gene TRBD1, 6 bases. The V and J ends lost 1 base and 6 bases respectively, with 12 bases between them. The length of the CDR3 is 14 residues. Germline CDR1 SEHNR, CDR2 FQNEAQ (reference sequence). DNA for the CDR3: TGTGCCAGCAGCTTAGACGCGGCAGGGGATGGCTACACCTTC. It translates to CASSLDAAGDGYTF.